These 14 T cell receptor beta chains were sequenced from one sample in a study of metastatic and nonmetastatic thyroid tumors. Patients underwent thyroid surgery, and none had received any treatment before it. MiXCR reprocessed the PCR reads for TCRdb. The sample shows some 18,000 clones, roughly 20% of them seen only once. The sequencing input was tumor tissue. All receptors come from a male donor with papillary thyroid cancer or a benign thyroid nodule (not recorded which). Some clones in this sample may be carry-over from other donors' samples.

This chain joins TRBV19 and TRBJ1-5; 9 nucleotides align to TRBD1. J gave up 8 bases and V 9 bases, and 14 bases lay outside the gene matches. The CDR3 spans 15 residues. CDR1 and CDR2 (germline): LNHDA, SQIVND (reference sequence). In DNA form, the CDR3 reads TGTGCCAGCAAGCCAGGGACAGGGAACTGGGAGCCCCAGCATTTT. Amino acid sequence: CASKPGTGNWEPQHF.

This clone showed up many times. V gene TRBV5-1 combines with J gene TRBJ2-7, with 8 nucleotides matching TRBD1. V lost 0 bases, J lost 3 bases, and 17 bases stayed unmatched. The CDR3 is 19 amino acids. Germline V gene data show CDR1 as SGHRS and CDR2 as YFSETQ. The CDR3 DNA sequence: TGCGCCAGCAGCTTGGAAAGCTCAGGACAGGGCTTCTTTATCTACGAGCAGTACTTC. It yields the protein CASSLESSGQGFFIYEQYF.

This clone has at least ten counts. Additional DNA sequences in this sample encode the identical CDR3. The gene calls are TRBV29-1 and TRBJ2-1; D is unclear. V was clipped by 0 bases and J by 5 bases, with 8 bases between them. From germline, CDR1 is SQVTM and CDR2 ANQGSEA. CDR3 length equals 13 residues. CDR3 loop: CSVEDWQNNEQFF. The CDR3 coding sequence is TGCAGCGTTGAAGATTGGCAAAACAATGAGCAGTTCTTC.

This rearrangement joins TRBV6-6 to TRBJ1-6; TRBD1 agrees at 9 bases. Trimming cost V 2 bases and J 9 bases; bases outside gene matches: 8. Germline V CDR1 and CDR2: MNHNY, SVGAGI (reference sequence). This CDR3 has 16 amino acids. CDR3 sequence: CASSYISTGGGSPLHF. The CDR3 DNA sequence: TGTGCCAGCAGTTACATTTCGACAGGGGGTGGTTCACCCCTCCACTTT.

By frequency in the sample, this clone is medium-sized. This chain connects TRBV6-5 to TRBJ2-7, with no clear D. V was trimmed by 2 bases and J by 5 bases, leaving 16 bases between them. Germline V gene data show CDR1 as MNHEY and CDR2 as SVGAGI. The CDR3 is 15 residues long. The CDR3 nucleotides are TGTGCCAGCAGTTACCGCCTATCCCCTTCCGACGAGCAGTACTTC. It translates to CASSYRLSPSDEQYF.

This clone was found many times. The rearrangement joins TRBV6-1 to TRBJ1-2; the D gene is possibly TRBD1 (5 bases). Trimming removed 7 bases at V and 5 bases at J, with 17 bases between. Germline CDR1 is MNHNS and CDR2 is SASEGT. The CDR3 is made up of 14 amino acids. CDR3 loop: CASTLAGGGYGYTF. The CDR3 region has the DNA TGTGCCAGCACCCTTGCCGGGGGGGGTTATGGCTACACCTTC.

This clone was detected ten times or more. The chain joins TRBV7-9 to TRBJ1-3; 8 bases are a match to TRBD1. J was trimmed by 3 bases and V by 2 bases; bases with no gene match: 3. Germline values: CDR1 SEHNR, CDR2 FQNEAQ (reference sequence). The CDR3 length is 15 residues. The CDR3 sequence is CASSLPGGRGNTIYF. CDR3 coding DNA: TGTGCCAGCAGCTTACCAGGGGGCCGTGGAAACACCATATATTTT.

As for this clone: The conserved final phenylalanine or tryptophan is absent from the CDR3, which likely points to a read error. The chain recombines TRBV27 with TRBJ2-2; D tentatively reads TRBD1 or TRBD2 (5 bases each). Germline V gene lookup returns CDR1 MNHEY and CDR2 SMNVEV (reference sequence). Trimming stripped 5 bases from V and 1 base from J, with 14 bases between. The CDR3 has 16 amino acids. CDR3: CASSILRGVNTGELFY. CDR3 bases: TGTGCCAGCAGTATATTGAGAGGGGTGAACACCGGGGAGCTGTTTTAT.

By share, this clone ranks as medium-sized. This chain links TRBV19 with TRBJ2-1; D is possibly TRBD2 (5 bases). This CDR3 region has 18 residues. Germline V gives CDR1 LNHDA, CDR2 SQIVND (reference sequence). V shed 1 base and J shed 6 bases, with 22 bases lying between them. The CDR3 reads CASSIGGITSLRINEQFF. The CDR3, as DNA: TGTGCCAGTAGTATAGGAGGGATTACTAGTTTACGGATCAATGAGCAGTTCTTC. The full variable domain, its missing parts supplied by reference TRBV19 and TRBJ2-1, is DGGITQSPKYLFRKEGQNVTLSCEQNLNHDAMYWYRQDPGQGLRLIYYSQIVNDFQKGDIAEGYSVSREKKESFPLTVTSAQKNPTAFYLCASSIGGITSLRINEQFFGPGTRLTVL.

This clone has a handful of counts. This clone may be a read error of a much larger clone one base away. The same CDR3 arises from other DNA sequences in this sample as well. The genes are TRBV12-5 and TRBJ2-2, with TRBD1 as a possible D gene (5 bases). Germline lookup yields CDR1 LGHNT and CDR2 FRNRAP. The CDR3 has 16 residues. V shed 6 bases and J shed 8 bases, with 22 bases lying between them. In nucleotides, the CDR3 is TGTGCTAGTGGCTCGGACACTATCACGAATATTGGGGAGCTGTTTTTT. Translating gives CASGSDTITNIGELFF.

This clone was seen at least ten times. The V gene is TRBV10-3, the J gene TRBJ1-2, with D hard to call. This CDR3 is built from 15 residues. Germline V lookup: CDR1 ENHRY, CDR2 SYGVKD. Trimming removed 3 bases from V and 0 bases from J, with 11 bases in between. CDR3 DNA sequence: TGTGCCATCAGTGACTCGAGTCAGTCTAACTATGGCTACACCTTC. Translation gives CAISDSSQSNYGYTF.

The CDR3 DNA sequence: TGTGCCTGGATTGGGAGGGCCACAGATACGCAGTATTTT. Translation gives CAWIGRATDTQYF. The rearrangement uses TRBV30 and TRBJ2-3, with 7 bases aligning to TRBD2. J gave up 2 bases and V 4 bases, and 3 bases lay outside the gene matches. The germline gives CDR1 GTSNPN, CDR2 SVGIG (reference sequence). CDR3 length: 13 amino acids. The complete variable domain, with remaining parts taken from reference TRBV30 and TRBJ2-3, reads SQTIHQWPATLVQPVGSPLSLECTVEGTSNPNLYWYRQAAGRGLQLLFYSVGIGQISSEVPQNLSASRPQDRQFILSSKKLLLSDSGFYLCAWIGRATDTQYFGPGTRLTVL.

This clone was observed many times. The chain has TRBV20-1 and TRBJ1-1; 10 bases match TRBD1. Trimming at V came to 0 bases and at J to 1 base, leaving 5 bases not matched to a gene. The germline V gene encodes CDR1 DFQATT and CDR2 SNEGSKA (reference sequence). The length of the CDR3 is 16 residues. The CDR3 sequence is CSARDEGQGRNTEAFF. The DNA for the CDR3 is TGCAGTGCTAGAGACGAGGGACAGGGGAGGAACACTGAAGCTTTCTTT.

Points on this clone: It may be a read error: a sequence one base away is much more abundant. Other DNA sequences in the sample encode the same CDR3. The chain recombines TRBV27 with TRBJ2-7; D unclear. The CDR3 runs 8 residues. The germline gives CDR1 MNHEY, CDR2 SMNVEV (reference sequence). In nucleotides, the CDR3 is TGTGCCAGCGGGCCCCCACCAGTC. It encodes CASGPPPV.